The clone carrying this T cell receptor beta chain has only a few counts. From the reads, TCRdb called clonotypes with MiXCR, one entry per CDR3 protein. Found here are approximately 700,000 distinct CDR3 sequences, 35% to 40% of them singletons; the top ten hold 2.5% to 3%. This sample was taken from a study of T cell repertoires in cytomegalovirus infection. The germline V and J ends were trimmed by 5 bases and 3 bases, with 11 bases remaining between them. Germline V gives CDR1 LNHDA, CDR2 SQIVND (reference sequence). The CDR3 spans 14 residues. Specimen: PBMCs. The chain uses TRBV19 and TRBJ2-1; no definite D call. The clonotype comes from a human donor in good health (CMV status not recorded). Some clones in this sample may be carry-over from other donors' samples. CDR3 sequence (DNA): TGTGCCAGTAGTGCGACGGTAAACTACAATGAGCAGTTCTTC. Translation: CASSATVNYNEQFF.